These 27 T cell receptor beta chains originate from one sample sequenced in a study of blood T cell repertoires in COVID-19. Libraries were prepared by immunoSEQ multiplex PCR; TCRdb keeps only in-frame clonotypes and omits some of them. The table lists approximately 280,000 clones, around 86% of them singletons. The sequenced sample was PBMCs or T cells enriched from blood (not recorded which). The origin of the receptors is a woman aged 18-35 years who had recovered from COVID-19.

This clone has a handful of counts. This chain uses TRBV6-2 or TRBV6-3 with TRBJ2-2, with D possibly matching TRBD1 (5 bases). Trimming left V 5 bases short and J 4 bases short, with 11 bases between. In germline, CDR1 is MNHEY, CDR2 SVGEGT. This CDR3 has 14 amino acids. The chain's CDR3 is CASSATRGTGELFF. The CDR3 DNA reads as TGTGCCAGCAGTGCAACAAGGGGCACCGGGGAGCTGTTTTTT.

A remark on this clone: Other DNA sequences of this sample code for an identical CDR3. In DNA, the CDR3 is TGTGCCTGGAGTGTACTAGGGGAGCTGTTTTTT. This gives the protein CAWSVLGELFF. This chain joins TRBV30 and TRBJ2-2; unclear D gene. Looked up from germline, CDR1 is GTSNPN and CDR2 is SVGIG (reference sequence). The V gene lost 0 bases and the J gene lost 8 bases, with 4 bases spanning the gap. The CDR3 runs 11 residues. The whole variable domain, remainder taken from reference TRBV30 and TRBJ2-2, is SQTIHQWPATLVQPVGSPLSLECTVEGTSNPNLYWYRQAAGRGLQLLFYSVGIGQISSEVPQNLSASRPQDRQFILSSKKLLLSDSGFYLCAWSVLGELFFGEGSRLTVL.

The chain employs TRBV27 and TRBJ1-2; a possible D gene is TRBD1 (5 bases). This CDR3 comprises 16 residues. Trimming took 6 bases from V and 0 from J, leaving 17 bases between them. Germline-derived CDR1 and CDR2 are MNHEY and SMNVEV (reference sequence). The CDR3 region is CASRATDATANYGYTF. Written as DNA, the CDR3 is TGTGCCAGCAGGGCGACAGATGCGACAGCTAACTATGGCTACACCTTC.

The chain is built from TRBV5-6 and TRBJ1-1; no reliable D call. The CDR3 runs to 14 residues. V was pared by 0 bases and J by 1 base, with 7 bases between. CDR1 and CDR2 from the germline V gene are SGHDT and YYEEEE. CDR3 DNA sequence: TGTGCCAGCAGCTTGGCACCCGGGAACACTGAAGCTTTCTTT. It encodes CASSLAPGNTEAFF.

CDR3: CASSIRASPYNEQFF. In DNA, the CDR3 is TGTGCCAGTAGTATCAGGGCTTCCCCGTACAATGAGCAGTTCTTC. The chain employs TRBV19 and TRBJ2-1; possibly TRBD1 for D (5 bases). The CDR3 totals 15 residues. Trimming cost V 3 bases and J 4 bases, with 13 bases left between them. Germline V gives CDR1 LNHDA, CDR2 SQIVND (reference sequence).

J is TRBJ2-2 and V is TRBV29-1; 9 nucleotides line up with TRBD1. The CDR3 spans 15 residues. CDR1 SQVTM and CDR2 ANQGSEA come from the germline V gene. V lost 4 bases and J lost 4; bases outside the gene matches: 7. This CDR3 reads CSVVMGQGLTGELFF. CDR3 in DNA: TGCAGCGTTGTTATGGGACAGGGACTCACCGGGGAGCTGTTTTTT.

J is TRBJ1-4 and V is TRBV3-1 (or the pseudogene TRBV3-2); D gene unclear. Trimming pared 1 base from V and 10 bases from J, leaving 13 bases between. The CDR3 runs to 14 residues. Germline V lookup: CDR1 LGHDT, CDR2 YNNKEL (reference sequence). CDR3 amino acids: CASSQASRFGKLFF. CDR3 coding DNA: TGTGCCAGCAGCCAAGCATCCAGGTTCGGAAAACTGTTTTTT.

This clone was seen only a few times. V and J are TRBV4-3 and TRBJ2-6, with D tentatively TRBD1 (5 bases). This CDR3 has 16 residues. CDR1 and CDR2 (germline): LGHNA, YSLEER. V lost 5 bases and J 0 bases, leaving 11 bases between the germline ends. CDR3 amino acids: CASSAYRSSGANVLTF. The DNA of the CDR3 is TGCGCCAGCAGCGCTTACAGGAGCTCTGGGGCCAACGTCCTGACTTTC.

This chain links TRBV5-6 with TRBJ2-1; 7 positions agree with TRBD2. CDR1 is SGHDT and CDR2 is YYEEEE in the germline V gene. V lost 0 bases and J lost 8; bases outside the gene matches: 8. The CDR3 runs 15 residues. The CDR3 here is CASSLGGRASDEQFF. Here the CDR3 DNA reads TGTGCCAGCAGCTTGGGAGGGAGGGCCTCGGATGAGCAGTTCTTC.

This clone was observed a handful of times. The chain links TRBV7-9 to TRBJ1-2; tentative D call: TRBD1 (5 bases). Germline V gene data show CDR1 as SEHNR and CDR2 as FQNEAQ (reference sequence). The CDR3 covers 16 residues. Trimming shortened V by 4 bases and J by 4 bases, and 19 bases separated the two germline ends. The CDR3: CASSSPGVTDSYGYTF. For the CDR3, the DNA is TGTGCCAGCAGCTCCCCTGGGGTAACAGACAGCTATGGCTACACCTTC.

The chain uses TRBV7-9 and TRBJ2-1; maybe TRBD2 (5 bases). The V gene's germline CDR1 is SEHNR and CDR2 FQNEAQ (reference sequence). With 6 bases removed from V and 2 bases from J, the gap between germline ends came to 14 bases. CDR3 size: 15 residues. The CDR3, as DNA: TGTGCCAGCAGATATGAGGGAGCCCCCTACAATGAGCAGTTCTTC. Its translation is CASRYEGAPYNEQFF.

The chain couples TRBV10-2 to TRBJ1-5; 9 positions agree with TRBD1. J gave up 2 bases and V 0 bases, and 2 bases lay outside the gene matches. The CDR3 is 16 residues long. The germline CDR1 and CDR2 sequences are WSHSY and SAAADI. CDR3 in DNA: TGCGCCAGCAGTGAGTCGGGACAGGGAGGCAATCAGCCCCAGCATTTT. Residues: CASSESGQGGNQPQHF.

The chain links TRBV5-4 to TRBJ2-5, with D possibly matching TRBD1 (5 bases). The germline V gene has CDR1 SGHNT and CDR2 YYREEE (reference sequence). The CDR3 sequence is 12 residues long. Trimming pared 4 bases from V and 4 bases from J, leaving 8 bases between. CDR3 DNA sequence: TGTGCCAGCAGCCGAGACAGAGAGACCCAGTACTTC. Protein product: CASSRDRETQYF.

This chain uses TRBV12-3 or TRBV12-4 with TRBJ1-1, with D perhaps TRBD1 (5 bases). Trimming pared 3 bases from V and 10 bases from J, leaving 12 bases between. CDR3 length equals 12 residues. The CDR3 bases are TGTGCCAGCAGTTTTTTGACGGGGGGAGCTTTCTTT. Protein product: CASSFLTGGAFF.

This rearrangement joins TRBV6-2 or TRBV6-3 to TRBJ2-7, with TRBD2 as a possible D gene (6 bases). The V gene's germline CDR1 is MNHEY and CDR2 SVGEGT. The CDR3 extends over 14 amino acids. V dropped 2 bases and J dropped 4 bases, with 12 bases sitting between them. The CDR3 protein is CASSYRRDGYEQYF. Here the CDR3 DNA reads TGTGCCAGCAGTTACAGGCGGGACGGGTACGAGCAGTACTTC.

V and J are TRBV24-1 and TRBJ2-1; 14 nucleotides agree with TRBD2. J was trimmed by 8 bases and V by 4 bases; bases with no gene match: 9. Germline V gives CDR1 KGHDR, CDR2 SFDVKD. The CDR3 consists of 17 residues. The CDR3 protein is CATSDPGTSGSRDEQFF. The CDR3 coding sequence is TGTGCCACCAGTGACCCCGGGACTAGCGGGAGCCGCGATGAGCAGTTCTTC.

CDR3 sequence reads: CAWTPGLAYDEQYF. CDR3 coding DNA: TGTGCCTGGACACCGGGACTAGCGTACGACGAGCAGTACTTC. V usage is TRBV30 and J usage is TRBJ2-7; TRBD2 matches 10 bases. Germline loops: CDR1 GTSNPN, CDR2 SVGIG (reference sequence). V was pared by 4 bases and J by 5 bases, with 8 bases of the junction left unmatched. There are 14 residues in the CDR3.

This chain's CDR3 is CASSLNRAAGAYEQYF. The CDR3 DNA is TGTGCCAGCAGCTTAAACCGAGCGGCAGGGGCCTACGAGCAGTACTTC. The chain couples TRBV11-2 to TRBJ2-7; D is perhaps TRBD1 (6 bases). The CDR3 is 16 residues long. CDR1 SGHAT and CDR2 FQNNGV come from the germline V gene. V shed 2 bases and J shed 2 bases, with 16 bases lying between them.

CDR3: CASRGQGLGEQYF. CDR3 coding DNA: TGTGCCAGCAGGGGACAGGGGCTCGGCGAGCAGTACTTC. This chain joins TRBV2 and TRBJ2-7, with 10 bases lining up with TRBD1. CDR1 is SNHLY and CDR2 is FYNNEI in the germline V gene. After removal of 6 bases from V and 6 bases from J, the junction contained 5 bases not matched to a gene. The CDR3 runs to 13 residues.

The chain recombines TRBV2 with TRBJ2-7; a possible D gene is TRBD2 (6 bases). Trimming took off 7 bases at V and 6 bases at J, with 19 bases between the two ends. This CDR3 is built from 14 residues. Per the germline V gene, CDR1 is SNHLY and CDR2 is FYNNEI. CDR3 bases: TGTGCCAGCAAAACGGGGACTTACGCTAGCGAGCAGTACTTC. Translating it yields CASKTGTYASEQYF. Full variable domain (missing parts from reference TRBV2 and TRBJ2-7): EPEVTQTPSHQVTQMGQEVILRCVPISNHLYFYWYRQILGQKVEFLVSFYNNEISEKSEIFDDQFSVERPDGSNFTLKIRSTKLEDSAMYFCASKTGTYASEQYFGPGTRLTVT.

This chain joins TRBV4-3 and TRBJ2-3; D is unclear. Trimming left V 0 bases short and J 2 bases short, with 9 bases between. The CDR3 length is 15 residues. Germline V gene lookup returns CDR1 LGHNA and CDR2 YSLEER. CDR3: CASSQEQVSTDTQYF. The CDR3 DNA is TGCGCCAGCAGCCAAGAACAAGTCTCCACAGATACGCAGTATTTT.

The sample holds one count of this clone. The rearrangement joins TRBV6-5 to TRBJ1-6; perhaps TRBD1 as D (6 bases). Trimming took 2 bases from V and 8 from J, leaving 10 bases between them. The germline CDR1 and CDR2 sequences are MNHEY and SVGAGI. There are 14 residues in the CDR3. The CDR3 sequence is CASSYTGIDSPLHF. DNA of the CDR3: TGTGCCAGCAGTTACACAGGGATCGATTCACCCCTCCACTTT.

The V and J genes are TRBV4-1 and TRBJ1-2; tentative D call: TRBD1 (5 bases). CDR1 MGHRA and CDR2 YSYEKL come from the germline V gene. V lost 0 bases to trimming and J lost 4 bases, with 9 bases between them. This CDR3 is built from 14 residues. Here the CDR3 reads CASSQEGALYGYTF. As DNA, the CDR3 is TGCGCCAGCAGCCAAGAAGGGGCCCTCTATGGCTACACCTTC.

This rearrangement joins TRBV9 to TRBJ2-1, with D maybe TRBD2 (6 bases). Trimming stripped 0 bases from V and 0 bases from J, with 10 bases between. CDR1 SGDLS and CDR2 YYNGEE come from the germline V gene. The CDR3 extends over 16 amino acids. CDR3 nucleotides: TGTGCCAGCAGCGTAGAGTGGCGGGGCTCCTACAATGAGCAGTTCTTC. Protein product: CASSVEWRGSYNEQFF.

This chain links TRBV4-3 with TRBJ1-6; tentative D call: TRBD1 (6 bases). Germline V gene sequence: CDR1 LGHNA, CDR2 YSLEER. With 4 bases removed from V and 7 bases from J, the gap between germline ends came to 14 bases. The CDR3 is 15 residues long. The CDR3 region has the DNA TGCGCCAGCAGCCCACAGGGTTTGGAGAATTCACCCCTCCACTTT. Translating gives CASSPQGLENSPLHF.

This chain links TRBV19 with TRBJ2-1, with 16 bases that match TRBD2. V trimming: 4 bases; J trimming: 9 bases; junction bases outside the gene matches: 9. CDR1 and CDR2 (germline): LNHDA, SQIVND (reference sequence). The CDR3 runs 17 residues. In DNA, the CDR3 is TGTGCCAGTAGTACCGGGACTAGCGGGAGGGCCAGGGGTGAGCAGTTCTTC. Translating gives CASSTGTSGRARGEQFF.

The CDR3 region has the DNA TGCGCCAGCAGCTTGGGGACTAGCGGGGGGGCAAAGTCCTACGAGCAGTACTTC. Protein sequence: CASSLGTSGGAKSYEQYF. The J gene is TRBJ2-7, the V gene TRBV5-1; 15 bases match TRBD2. This CDR3 is built from 18 residues. The V and J ends lost 0 bases and 1 base, in that order; junction bases with no gene match: 5. Germline V gene data show CDR1 as SGHRS and CDR2 as YFSETQ.